These T cell receptor beta chains were read from a single sample in a study of shared clonotypes between healthy human individuals. Method: immunoSEQ multiplex PCR; TCRdb's copy keeps in-frame clones and lacks some. This repertoire shows about 750,000 clones, more than 85% found once; its top ten account for less than 25%. Material: naive CD8+ T cells sorted from blood. The source is a man aged 30-40 years in good health. The conserved cysteine and the conserved F or W are not part of the CDR3 here.

j_call: TRBJ2-7
v_call: TRBV29-1
cdr3_aa: SVAQPGASGHLYEQY

j_call: TRBJ2-7
v_call: TRBV6-5
cdr3_aa: ASSWARDYEQY

j_call: TRBJ1-5
v_call: TRBV6-1
cdr3_aa: ASSGRGTVFANQPQH

j_call: TRBJ1-1
v_call: TRBV6-6
cdr3_aa: ASSPRIGTDREAF

j_call: TRBJ2-3
v_call: TRBV7-8
cdr3_aa: ASSDRDSTDTQY

j_call: TRBJ2-7
v_call: TRBV7-9
cdr3_aa: ASSSRGGGSLLSYEQY

j_call: TRBJ2-1
v_call: TRBV7-9
cdr3_aa: ASSKSPGDSHNEQF

j_call: TRBJ2-7
v_call: TRBV5-4
cdr3_aa: ASSPASGSSYEQY

j_call: TRBJ1-3
v_call: TRBV6-1
cdr3_aa: ASSDAIQTDISGNTIY

j_call: TRBJ2-2
v_call: TRBV9
cdr3_aa: ASNVGGGKTGELF

j_call: TRBJ2-1
v_call: TRBV10-3
cdr3_aa: AISEGSNNEQF

j_call: TRBJ2-1
v_call: TRBV18
cdr3_aa: ASSITGGYNEQF

j_call: TRBJ1-1
v_call: TRBV2
cdr3_aa: ANRGPWNTEAF

j_call: TRBJ2-1
v_call: TRBV7-9
cdr3_aa: ASSFGAATYNEQF

j_call: TRBJ2-3
v_call: TRBV19
cdr3_aa: ASSISLAGNTQY

j_call: TRBJ2-1
v_call: TRBV10-1
cdr3_aa: ASSDAVAGGPWNEQF

j_call: TRBJ2-7
v_call: TRBV27
cdr3_aa: ASSPLLGVGPRDEQY

j_call: TRBJ2-1
v_call: TRBV25-1
cdr3_aa: ASSEFPSEQF

j_call: TRBJ2-3
v_call: TRBV4-3
cdr3_aa: ASSQDLGSSADTQY

j_call: TRBJ1-3
v_call: TRBV7-9
cdr3_aa: ASLGADSGNTIY

j_call: TRBJ2-7
v_call: TRBV27
cdr3_aa: ASWGGRIPYEQY

j_call: TRBJ2-7
v_call: TRBV28
cdr3_aa: ASSLRPGKRRTYEQY

j_call: TRBJ2-3
v_call: TRBV7-8
cdr3_aa: ASSLALTDTQY

j_call: TRBJ2-7
v_call: TRBV13
cdr3_aa: ASSLDVRGHEQY

j_call: TRBJ2-7
v_call: TRBV7-9
cdr3_aa: ASSQTGPLHEQY

j_call: TRBJ1-1
v_call: TRBV27
cdr3_aa: ASAWAQGRITF

j_call: TRBJ2-7
v_call: TRBV4-2
cdr3_aa: ASSQGGNSYEQY

j_call: TRBJ2-1
v_call: TRBV6-5
cdr3_aa: ASSYSTRYNEQF

j_call: TRBJ2-5
v_call: TRBV7-9
cdr3_aa: ASSSTWTGVGETQY

j_call: TRBJ1-2
v_call: TRBV7-9
cdr3_aa: ASSLSGQPAPRKGYT

j_call: TRBJ1-2
v_call: TRBV11-2
cdr3_aa: ASSLEWGPGGYT

j_call: TRBJ1-5
v_call: TRBV5-8
cdr3_aa: ASSLDSTTGQPQH